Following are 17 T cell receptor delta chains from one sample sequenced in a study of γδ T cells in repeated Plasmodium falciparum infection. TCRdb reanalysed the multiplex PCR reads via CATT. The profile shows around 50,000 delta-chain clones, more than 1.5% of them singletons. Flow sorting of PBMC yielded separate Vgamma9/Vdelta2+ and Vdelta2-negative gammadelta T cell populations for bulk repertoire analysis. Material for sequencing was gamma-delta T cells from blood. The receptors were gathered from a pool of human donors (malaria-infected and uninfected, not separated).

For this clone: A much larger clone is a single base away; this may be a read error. The CDR3 sequence: CAAHSLSYPYWGIPYTGKLIF. CDR3 bases: TGTGCGGCCCATTCCCTTTCCTACCCGTACTGGGGGATACCTTACACCGGTAAACTCATCTTT. This chain joins TRAV29/DV5 and TRDJ1; 12 nucleotides match TRDD3. This CDR3 comprises 21 residues. In germline, CDR1 is NSMFDY, CDR2 ISSIKDK.

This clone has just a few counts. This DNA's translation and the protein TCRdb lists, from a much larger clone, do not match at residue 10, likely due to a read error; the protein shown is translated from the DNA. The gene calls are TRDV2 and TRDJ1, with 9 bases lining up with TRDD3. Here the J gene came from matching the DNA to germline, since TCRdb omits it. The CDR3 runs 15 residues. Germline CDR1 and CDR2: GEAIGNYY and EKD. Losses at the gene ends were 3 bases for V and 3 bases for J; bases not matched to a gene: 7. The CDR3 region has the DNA TGTGCCTGTGACTTACTGGGGGAGCTCGCCGATAAACTCATCTTT. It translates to CACDLLGELADKLIF.

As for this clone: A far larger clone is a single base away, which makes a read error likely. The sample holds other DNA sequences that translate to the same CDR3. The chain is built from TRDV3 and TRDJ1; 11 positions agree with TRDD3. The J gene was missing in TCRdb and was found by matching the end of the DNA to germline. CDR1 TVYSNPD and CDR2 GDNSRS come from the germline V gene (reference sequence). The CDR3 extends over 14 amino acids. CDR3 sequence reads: CATCRGGYASGLIF. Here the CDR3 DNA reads TGTGCTACCTGCCGTGGGGGATACGCGTCCGGACTCATCTTT.

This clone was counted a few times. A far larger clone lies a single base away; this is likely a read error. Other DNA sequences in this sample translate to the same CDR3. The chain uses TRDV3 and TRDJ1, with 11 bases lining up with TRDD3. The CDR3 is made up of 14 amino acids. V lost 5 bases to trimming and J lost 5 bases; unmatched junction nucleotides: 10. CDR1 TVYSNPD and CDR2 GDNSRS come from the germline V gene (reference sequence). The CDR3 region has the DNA TGTGCCGAAATTTCGCTGGGGGATACTGATAAACTCATCTTT. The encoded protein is CAEISLGDTDKLIF. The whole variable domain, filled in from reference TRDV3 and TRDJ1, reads CDKVTQSSPDQTVASGSEVVLLCTYDTVYSNPDLFWYRIRPDYSFQFVFYGDNSRSEGADFTQGRFSVKHILTQKAFHLVISPVRTEDSATYYCAEISLGDTDKLIFGKGTRVTVEP.

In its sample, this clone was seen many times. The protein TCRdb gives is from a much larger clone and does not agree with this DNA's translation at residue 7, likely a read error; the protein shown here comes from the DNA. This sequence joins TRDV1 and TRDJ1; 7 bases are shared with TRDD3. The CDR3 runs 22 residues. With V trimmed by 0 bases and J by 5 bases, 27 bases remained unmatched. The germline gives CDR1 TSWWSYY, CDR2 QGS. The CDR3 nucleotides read TGTGCTCTTGGGGAACTAAGAGCCCATCTACTTAGACTGGGGTTGTTAAGAGATAAACTCATCTTT. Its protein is CALGELRAHLLRLGLLRDKLIF.

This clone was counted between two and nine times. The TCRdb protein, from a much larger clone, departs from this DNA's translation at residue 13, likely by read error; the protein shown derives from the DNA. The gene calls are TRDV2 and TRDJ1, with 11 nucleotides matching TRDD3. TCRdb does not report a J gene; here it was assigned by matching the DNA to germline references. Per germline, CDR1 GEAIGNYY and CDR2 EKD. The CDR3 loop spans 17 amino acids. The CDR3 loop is CACDTAWGIPYTEKLIF. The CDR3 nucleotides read TGTGCCTGTGACACCGCCTGGGGGATACCGTACACCGAGAAACTCATCTTT.

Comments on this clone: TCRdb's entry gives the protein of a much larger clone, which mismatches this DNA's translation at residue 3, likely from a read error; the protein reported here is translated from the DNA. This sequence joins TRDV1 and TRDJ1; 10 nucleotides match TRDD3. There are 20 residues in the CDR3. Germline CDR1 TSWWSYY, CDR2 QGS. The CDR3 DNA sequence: TGTGCTATTGGGGAGGTCCTCCTACAACTGGGGGATTGGAACACCGATAAACTCATCTTT. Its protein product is CAIGEVLLQLGDWNTDKLIF.

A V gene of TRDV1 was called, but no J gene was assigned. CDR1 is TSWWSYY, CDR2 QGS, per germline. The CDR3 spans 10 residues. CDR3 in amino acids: CALGTDTLTF. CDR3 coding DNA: TGTGCTCTTGGGACCGACACGCTAACGTTC.

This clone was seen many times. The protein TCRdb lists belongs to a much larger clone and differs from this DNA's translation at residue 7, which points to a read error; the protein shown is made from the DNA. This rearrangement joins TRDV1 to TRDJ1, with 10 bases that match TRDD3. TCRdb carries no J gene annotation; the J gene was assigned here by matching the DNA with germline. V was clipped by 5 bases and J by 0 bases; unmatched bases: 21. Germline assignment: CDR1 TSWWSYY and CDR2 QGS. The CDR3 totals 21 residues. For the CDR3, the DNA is TGTGCTCTTGGGAAGGGGACTCTTTGGTGGGGGATACCAAAGTACACCGATAAACTCATCTTT. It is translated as CALGKGTLWWGIPKYTDKLIF.

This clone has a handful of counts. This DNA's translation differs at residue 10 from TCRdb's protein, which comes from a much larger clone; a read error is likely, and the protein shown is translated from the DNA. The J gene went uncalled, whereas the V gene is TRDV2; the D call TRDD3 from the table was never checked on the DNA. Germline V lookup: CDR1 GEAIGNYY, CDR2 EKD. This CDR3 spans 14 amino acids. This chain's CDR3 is CACDQRLGISGSIF. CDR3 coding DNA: TGTGCCTGTGACCAAAGGCTGGGGATCTCAGGTTCCATCTTT.

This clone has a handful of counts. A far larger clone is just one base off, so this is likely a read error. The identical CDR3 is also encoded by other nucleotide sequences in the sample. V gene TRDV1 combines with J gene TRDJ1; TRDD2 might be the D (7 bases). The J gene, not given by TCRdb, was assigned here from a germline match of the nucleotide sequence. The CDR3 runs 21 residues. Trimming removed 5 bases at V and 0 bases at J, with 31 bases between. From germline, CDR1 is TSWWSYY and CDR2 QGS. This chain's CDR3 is CALGRLLPLLGIPMYTDKLIF. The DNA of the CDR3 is TGTGCTCTTGGGCGTCTCCTTCCTTTATTGGGGATCCCAATGTACACCGATAAACTCATCTTT.

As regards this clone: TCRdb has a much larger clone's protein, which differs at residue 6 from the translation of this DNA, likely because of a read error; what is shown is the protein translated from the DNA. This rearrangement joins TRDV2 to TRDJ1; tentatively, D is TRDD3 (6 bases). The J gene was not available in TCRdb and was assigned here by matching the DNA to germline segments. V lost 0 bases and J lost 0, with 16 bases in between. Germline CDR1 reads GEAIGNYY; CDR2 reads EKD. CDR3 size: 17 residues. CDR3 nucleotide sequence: TGTGCCTGTGACACCCCCGGGGGGAACAAAAACACCGATAAACTCATCTTT. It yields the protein CACDTPGGNKNTDKLIF.

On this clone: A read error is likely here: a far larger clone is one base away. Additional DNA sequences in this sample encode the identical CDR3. This CDR3 is CALIGSLPLLPLGDTLEFPDKLIF. CDR3 coding DNA: TGTGCCTTAATAGGAAGCCTTCCCCTTCTCCCCCTGGGGGATACGCTGGAGTTCCCCGATAAGCTCATCTTT. J gene calling gave no result, while the V gene is TRDV3; whether TRDD3, the table's D call, matches the DNA was not checked. Germline V lookup: CDR1 TVYSNPD, CDR2 GDNSRS (reference sequence). The CDR3 loop spans 24 amino acids.

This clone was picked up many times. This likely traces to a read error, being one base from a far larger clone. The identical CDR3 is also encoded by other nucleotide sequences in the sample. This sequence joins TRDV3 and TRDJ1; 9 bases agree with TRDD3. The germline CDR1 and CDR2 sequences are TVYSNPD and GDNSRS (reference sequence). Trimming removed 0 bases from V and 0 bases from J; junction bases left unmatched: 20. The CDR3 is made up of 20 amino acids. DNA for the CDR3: TGTGCCTTTAGAATCCTCCCTACGAGGGGATACGGGGGGTACACCGATAAACTCATCTTT. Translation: CAFRILPTRGYGGYTDKLIF. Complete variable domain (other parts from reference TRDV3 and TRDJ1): CDKVTQSSPDQTVASGSEVVLLCTYDTVYSNPDLFWYRIRPDYSFQFVFYGDNSRSEGADFTQGRFSVKHILTQKAFHLVISPVRTEDSATYYCAFRILPTRGYGGYTDKLIFGKGTRVTVEP.

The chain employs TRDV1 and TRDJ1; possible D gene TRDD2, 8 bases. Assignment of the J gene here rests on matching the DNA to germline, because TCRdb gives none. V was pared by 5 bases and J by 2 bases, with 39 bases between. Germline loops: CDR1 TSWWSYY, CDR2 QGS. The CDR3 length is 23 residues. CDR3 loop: CALGSRSSYSGTGAYGWTDKLIF. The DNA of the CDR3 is TGTGCTCTTGGGAGTCGTTCTTCCTACAGTGGTACTGGGGCGTACGGGTGGACCGATAAACTCATCTTT.

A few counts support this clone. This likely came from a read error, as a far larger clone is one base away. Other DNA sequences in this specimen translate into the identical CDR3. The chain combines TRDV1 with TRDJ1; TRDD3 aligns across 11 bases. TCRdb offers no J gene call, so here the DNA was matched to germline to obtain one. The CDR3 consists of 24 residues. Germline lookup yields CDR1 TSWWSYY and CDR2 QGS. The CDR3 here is CALGHYIPVFDWGIVDLYTDKLIF. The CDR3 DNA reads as TGCGCTCTTGGGCACTACATACCCGTTTTCGACTGGGGGATAGTGGACCTGTACACCGATAAACTCATCTTT.

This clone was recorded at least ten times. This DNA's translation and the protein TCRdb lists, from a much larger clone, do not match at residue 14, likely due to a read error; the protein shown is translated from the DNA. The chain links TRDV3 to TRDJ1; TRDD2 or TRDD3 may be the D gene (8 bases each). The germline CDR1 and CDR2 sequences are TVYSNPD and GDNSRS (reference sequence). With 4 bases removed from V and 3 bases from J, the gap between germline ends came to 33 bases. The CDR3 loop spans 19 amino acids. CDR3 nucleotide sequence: TGTGCCTGCTATCTTCCTACGGGGATACCCCGAGCCTGCGCCGATAAACTCATCTTT. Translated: CACYLPTGIPRACADKLIF.